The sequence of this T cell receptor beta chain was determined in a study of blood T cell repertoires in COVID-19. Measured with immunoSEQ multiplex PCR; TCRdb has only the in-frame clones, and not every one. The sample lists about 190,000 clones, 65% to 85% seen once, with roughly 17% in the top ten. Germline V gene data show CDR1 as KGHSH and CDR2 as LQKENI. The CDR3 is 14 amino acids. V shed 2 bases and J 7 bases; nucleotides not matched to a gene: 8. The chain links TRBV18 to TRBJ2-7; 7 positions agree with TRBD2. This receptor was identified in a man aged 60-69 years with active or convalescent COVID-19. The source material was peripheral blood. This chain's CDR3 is CASSPREGLVEQYF. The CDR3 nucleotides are TGTGCCAGCTCACCAAGGGAGGGCCTTGTGGAGCAGTACTTC.